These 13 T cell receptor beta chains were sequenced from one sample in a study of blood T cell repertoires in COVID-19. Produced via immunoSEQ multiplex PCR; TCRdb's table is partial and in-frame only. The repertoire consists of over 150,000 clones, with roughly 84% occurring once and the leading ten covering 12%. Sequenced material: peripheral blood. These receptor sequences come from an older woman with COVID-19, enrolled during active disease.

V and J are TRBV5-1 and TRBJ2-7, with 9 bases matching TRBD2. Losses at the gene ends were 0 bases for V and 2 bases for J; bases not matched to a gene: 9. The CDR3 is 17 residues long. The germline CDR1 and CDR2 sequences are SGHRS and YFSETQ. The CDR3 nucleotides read TGCGCCAGCAGCTTGGAGGGCCTAGCGGGGACGGCCTACGAGCAGTACGTC. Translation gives CASSLEGLAGTAYEQYV.

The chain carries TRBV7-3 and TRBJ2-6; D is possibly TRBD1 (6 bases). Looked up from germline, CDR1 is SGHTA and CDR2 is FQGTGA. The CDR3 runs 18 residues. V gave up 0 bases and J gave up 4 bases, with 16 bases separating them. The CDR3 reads CASSLTNIGTSGANVLTF. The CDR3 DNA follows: TGTGCCAGCAGCTTAACAAATATAGGGACATCCGGGGCCAACGTCCTGACTTTC.

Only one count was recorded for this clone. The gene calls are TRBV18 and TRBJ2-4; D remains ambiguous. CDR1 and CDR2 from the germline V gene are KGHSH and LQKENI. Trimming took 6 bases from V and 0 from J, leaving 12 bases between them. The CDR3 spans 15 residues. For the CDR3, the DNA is TGTGCCAGCTCGAGAACAGACCAAGCCAAAAACATTCAGTACTTC. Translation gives CASSRTDQAKNIQYF.

CDR3 amino acids: CASSGTPLVELFF. CDR3 sequence (DNA): TGTGCCAGCAGTGGGACACCGTTGGTGGAACTGTTTTTT. This chain links TRBV25-1 with TRBJ1-4, with D maybe TRBD1 (5 bases). Looked up from germline, CDR1 is MGHDK and CDR2 is SYGVNS. V shed 4 bases and J shed 12 bases, with 15 bases lying between them. CDR3 length equals 13 residues.

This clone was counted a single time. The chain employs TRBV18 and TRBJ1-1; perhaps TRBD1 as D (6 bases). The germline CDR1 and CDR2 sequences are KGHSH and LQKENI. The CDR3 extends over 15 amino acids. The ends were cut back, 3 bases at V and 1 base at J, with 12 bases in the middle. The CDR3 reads CASSPLGTQNTEAFF. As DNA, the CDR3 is TGTGCCAGCTCACCTCTCGGGACACAGAACACTGAAGCTTTCTTT.

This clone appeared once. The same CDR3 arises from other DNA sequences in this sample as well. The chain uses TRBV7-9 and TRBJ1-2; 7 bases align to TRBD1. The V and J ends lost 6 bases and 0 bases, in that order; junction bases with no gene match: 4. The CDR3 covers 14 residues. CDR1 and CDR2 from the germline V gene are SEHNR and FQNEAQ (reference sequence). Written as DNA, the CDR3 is TGTGCCAGCAGTCTAACAGGGGCTAACTATGGCTACACCTTC. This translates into CASSLTGANYGYTF.

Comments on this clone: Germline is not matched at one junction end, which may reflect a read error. CDR3 sequence reads: CASSAPGQSFTHTQYF. In nucleotides, the CDR3 is TGTGCCAGCAGCGCACCGGGACAATCATTCACACATACGCAGTATTTT. This chain joins TRBV9 and TRBJ2-3; possible D gene TRBD1, 6 bases. CDR1 SGDLS and CDR2 YYNGEE come from the germline V gene. CDR3 length: 16 amino acids.

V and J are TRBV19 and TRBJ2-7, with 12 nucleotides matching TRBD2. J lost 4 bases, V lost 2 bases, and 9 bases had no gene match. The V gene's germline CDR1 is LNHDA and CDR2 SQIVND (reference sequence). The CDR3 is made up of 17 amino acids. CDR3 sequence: CASSIRASGRELYEQYF. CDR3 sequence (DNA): TGTGCCAGTAGTATACGGGCTAGCGGGAGGGAACTTTACGAGCAGTACTTC.

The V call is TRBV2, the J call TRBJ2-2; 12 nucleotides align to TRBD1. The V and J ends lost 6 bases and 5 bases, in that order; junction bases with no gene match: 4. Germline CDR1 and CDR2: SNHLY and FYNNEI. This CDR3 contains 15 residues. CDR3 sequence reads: CASRGDRGRTGELFF. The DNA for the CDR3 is TGTGCCAGCAGAGGGGACAGGGGGCGAACCGGGGAGCTGTTTTTT.

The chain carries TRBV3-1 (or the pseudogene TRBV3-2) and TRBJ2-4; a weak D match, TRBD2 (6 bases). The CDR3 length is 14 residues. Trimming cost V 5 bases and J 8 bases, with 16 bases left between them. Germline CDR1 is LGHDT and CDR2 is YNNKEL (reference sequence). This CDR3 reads CASSWRAREHIQYF. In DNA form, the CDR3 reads TGTGCCAGCAGCTGGAGGGCGAGGGAACACATTCAGTACTTC.

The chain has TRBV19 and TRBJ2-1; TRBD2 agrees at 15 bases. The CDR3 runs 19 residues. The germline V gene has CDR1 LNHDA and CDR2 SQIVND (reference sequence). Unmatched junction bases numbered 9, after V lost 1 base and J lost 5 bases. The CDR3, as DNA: TGTGCCAGTAGTATAGCACCCGGGACTAGCGGGAGGAACAACAATGAGCAGTTCTTC. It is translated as CASSIAPGTSGRNNNEQFF.

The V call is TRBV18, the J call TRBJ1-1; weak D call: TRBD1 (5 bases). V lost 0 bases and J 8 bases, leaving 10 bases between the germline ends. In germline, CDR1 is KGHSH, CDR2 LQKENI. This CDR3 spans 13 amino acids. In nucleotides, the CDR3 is TGTGCCAGCTCACCACCGGAGTACAGGGAAGCTTTCTTT. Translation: CASSPPEYREAFF. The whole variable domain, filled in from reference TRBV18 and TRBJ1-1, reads NAGVMQNPRHLVRRRGQEARLRCSPMKGHSHVYWYRQLPEEGLKFMVYLQKENIIDESGMPKERFSAEFPKEGPSILRIQQVVRGDSAAYFCASSPPEYREAFFGQGTRLTVV.

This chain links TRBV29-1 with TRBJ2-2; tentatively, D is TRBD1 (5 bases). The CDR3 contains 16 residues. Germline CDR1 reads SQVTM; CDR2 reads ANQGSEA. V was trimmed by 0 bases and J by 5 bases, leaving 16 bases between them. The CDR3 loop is CSVEDTKRGRTGELFF. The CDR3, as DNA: TGCAGCGTTGAAGATACAAAAAGGGGCCGGACCGGGGAGCTGTTTTTT.